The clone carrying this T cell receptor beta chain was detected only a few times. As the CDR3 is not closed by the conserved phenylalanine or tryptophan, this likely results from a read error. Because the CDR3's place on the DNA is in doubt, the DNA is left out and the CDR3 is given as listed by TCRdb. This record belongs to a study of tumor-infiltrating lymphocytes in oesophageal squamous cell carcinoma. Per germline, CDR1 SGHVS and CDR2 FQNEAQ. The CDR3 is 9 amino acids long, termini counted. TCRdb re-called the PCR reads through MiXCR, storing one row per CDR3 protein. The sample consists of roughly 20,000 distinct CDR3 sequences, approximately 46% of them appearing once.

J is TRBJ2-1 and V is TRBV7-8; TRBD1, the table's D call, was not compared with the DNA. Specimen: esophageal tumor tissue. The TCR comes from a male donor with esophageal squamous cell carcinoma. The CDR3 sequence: CASSLGRWA.